These T cell receptor beta chains were read from a single sample in a study of early T cells in non-severe SARS-CoV-2 infection. TCRdb reprocessed the 5' RACE reads via MiXCR and lists one record per CDR3 protein. Of 26,000 or so distinct CDR3 sequences in the sample, around 5.8% were seen once. The sample taken for sequencing was whole blood. The receptors derive from an adult who was a healthcare worker with PCR-confirmed SARS-CoV-2 infection or an uninfected control (not recorded which). CDR3s include the opening cysteine and the closing phenylalanine or tryptophan. Fields, in order: clone size, D gene, V gene, J gene, CDR3 length, CDR3 DNA, CDR3 protein. D genes are given only for firm matches. Clone size is not always given. Where it is, it says once, few, many or a class for expanded clones.

size: medium-sized; D: .; V: TRBV6-1; J: TRBJ1-4; length: 14; DNA: TGTGCCAGCAGTCCCCAGGGTATGATTGAAAAACTGTTTTTT; CDR3: CASSPQGMIEKLFF
size: few; D: TRBD1; V: TRBV7-2; J: TRBJ2-1; length: 19; DNA: TGTGCCAGCAGCCGGGACAGTTCTCCGCGGGTCGCCTTCTACAATGAGCAGTTCTTC; CDR3: CASSRDSSPRVAFYNEQFF
size: many; D: .; V: TRBV28; J: TRBJ1-4; length: 19; DNA: TGTGCCAGCAGCCCACCCACGGGCCTACCGATACTCTCTAATGAAAAACTGTTTTTT; CDR3: CASSPPTGLPILSNEKLFF
size: few; D: TRBD2; V: TRBV7-6; J: TRBJ2-1; length: 18; DNA: TGTGCCAGCAGCTTAGCAATACTAGCGGGGTTTTCCTACAATGAGCAGTTCTTC; CDR3: CASSLAILAGFSYNEQFF
size: .; D: .; V: TRBV10-3; J: TRBJ2-7; length: 14; DNA: TGTGCCATCAGAGACACAGGGATCTCCTACGAGCAGTACTTC; CDR3: CAIRDTGISYEQYF
size: few; D: TRBD1; V: TRBV11-2; J: TRBJ2-7; length: 14; DNA: TGTGCCAGCAGCTTAGTGACAGGGCAAAGTGAGCAGTACTTC; CDR3: CASSLVTGQSEQYF
size: many; D: .; V: TRBV6-5; J: TRBJ1-1; length: 15; DNA: TGTGCCAGCAGACAGCCGACAGGTTACGCTACTGAAGCTTTCTTT; CDR3: CASRQPTGYATEAFF
size: many; D: .; V: TRBV6-2/TRBV6-3; J: TRBJ2-3; length: 14; DNA: TGTGCCAGCAGCGTAATAATACAGGGTGATACGCAGTATTTT; CDR3: CASSVIIQGDTQYF
size: many; D: .; V: TRBV11-2; J: TRBJ2-3; length: 17; DNA: TGTGCCAGCAGCTCCTCCGCCGGGGTAAAGAGCACAGATACGCAGTATTTT; CDR3: CASSSSAGVKSTDTQYF
size: many; D: TRBD1; V: TRBV2; J: TRBJ2-7; length: 16; DNA: TGTGCCAGCAGTGACGGGCAGACAGGGGGAATGTACGAGCAGTACTTC; CDR3: CASSDGQTGGMYEQYF
size: many; D: TRBD2; V: TRBV28; J: TRBJ2-7; length: 15; DNA: TGTGCCAGCAGTTTACCCGGACTAGCGGTAGGCGAGCAGTACTTC; CDR3: CASSLPGLAVGEQYF
size: many; D: .; V: TRBV6-6; J: TRBJ1-5; length: 15; DNA: TGTGCCAGCAGCTCCACGGCGGATAGCAATCAGCCCCAGCATTTT; CDR3: CASSSTADSNQPQHF
size: many; D: TRBD2; V: TRBV28; J: TRBJ2-1; length: 14; DNA: TGTGCCAGCAGTTTCAGACTAGCGGAAGGGGAGCAGTTCTTC; CDR3: CASSFRLAEGEQFF
size: many; D: .; V: TRBV18; J: TRBJ1-1; length: 14; DNA: TGTGCCAGCTCACTCGCCGGGGACCGCAAGACAGCTTTCTTT; CDR3: CASSLAGDRKTAFF
size: many; D: TRBD1; V: TRBV7-2; J: TRBJ1-6; length: 14; DNA: TGTGCCAGCAGCAAGGGGGCTACGAATTCACCCCTCCACTTT; CDR3: CASSKGATNSPLHF
size: .; D: TRBD1; V: TRBV7-2; J: TRBJ1-6; length: 15; DNA: TGTGCCAGCAGCAGAAGGACAGGGGATAATTCACCCCTCCACTTT; CDR3: CASSRRTGDNSPLHF
size: many; D: .; V: TRBV20-1; J: TRBJ2-7; length: 12; DNA: TGCAGTGCTAGAAACAGACCTTACGAGCAGTACTTC; CDR3: CSARNRPYEQYF
size: .; D: .; V: TRBV7-8; J: TRBJ2-7; length: 14; DNA: TGTGCCAGCACCGCTGAAGGCCCCACCTACGAGCAGTACTTC; CDR3: CASTAEGPTYEQYF
size: many; D: TRBD1; V: TRBV7-8; J: TRBJ2-7; length: 15; DNA: TGTGCCAGCAGCTCCACAGGGGGAACCCCCTACGAGCAGTACTTC; CDR3: CASSSTGGTPYEQYF
size: many; D: TRBD1; V: TRBV24-1; J: TRBJ2-1; length: 15; DNA: TGTGCCACCAGTGATTTACAGGCAGGGGGCAGTGAGCAGTTCTTC; CDR3: CATSDLQAGGSEQFF
size: many; D: .; V: TRBV11-1; J: TRBJ2-3; length: 16; DNA: TGTGCCAGCAGCTTAACTACGGGGGAACCTCCAGATACGCAGTATTTT; CDR3: CASSLTTGEPPDTQYF
size: few; D: .; V: TRBV7-9; J: TRBJ2-1; length: 15; DNA: TGTGCCAGCGGCCCGGGGGAGTTTCTCAGCGATGAGCAGTTCTTC; CDR3: CASGPGEFLSDEQFF
size: medium-sized; D: .; V: TRBV19; J: TRBJ1-6; length: 14; DNA: TGTGCCAGTAGTGAGGGCACGCTGAATTCACCCCTCCACTTT; CDR3: CASSEGTLNSPLHF
size: many; D: .; V: TRBV12-3/TRBV12-4; J: TRBJ2-5; length: 15; DNA: TGTGCCAGCAGTTTGGCAGACAGAGCATTAGAGACCCAGTACTTC; CDR3: CASSLADRALETQYF
size: many; D: .; V: TRBV25-1; J: TRBJ2-5; length: 10; DNA: TGTGCCAGCGCCGCGAAGACCCAGTACTTC; CDR3: CASAAKTQYF
size: many; D: .; V: TRBV19; J: TRBJ1-6; length: 13; DNA: TGTGCCAGTACCGCAGGCTATAATTCACCCCTCCACTTT; CDR3: CASTAGYNSPLHF
size: many; D: TRBD1; V: TRBV10-3; J: TRBJ1-1; length: 15; DNA: TGTGCCATCAGTGACCCCGGACAGGGGAACACTGAAGCTTTCTTT; CDR3: CAISDPGQGNTEAFF
size: many; D: .; V: TRBV11-2; J: TRBJ2-3; length: 13; DNA: TGTGCCAGCAGCCCCCCCGGGCAGGATACGCAGTATTTT; CDR3: CASSPPGQDTQYF
size: .; D: .; V: TRBV11-2; J: TRBJ2-2; length: 16; DNA: TGTGCCAGCAGCTCAACGCCGATCCCCCGTACCGGGGAGCTGTTTTTT; CDR3: CASSSTPIPRTGELFF
size: many; D: .; V: TRBV21-1; J: TRBJ2-7; length: 17; DNA: TGTGCCAGCAGCAAAAGGTCGGAAGTCCTCCCCTCCTACGAGCAGTACTTC; CDR3: CASSKRSEVLPSYEQYF
size: many; D: .; V: TRBV6-5; J: TRBJ1-6; length: 13; DNA: TGTGCCAGTAACAGGGACAAAGATTCACCCCTCCACTTT; CDR3: CASNRDKDSPLHF